Below, 13 T cell receptor beta chains from the same sample are listed, as sequenced in a study of blood T cells in healthy people across ages. Sample-barcoded 5' priming and a J-beta primer mix drove a second PCR of about 6 to 11 cycles. A single record per CDR3 protein comes from TCRdb applying MiXCR to the 5' RACE reads. Found here are about 590,000 distinct CDR3 sequences, 25% to 35% of them singletons; the top ten hold 15% to 19%. The sample taken for sequencing was blood. The receptors were gathered from a woman older than 75 in good health.

This clonotype was seen many times. The rearrangement joins TRBV4-3 to TRBJ1-2; TRBD1 aligns across 8 bases. The V gene's germline CDR1 is LGHNA and CDR2 YSLEER. CDR3 length equals 16 residues. V lost 0 bases to trimming and J lost 2 bases; unmatched junction nucleotides: 5. CDR3 in amino acids: CASSQEVTGGNYGYTF. The CDR3 DNA reads as TGCGCCAGCAGCCAAGAAGTCACAGGGGGAAACTATGGCTACACCTTC.

The V and J genes are TRBV12-3 or TRBV12-4 and TRBJ2-2, with D uncertain. V was clipped by 8 bases and J by 6 bases, with 10 bases between them. This CDR3 is 12 amino acids long. The CDR3: CASRVVAGELFF. CDR3 in DNA: TGTGCCAGCCGGGTGGTTGCCGGGGAGCTGTTTTTT.

At least ten counts were recorded for this clonotype. The chain combines TRBV9 with TRBJ2-1; 10 bases fit TRBD2. Germline CDR1 SGDLS, CDR2 YYNGEE. After removal of 0 bases from V and 7 bases from J, the junction contained 4 bases not matched to a gene. The CDR3 consists of 15 residues. The CDR3, as DNA: TGTGCCAGCAGCGTAGTAGCGGGGGGCGAGAATGAGCAGTTCTTC. Translation: CASSVVAGGENEQFF.

This clonotype was observed a handful of times. The chain couples TRBV20-1 to TRBJ2-1; TRBD1 matches at 10 bases. CDR3 size: 13 residues. Germline V gene sequence: CDR1 DFQATT, CDR2 SNEGSKA (reference sequence). Losses at the gene ends were 8 bases for V and 1 base for J; bases not matched to a gene: 2. CDR3 DNA: TGCAGTCCGGGACAGGGGTCCTACAATGAGCAGTTCTTC. Amino acid sequence: CSPGQGSYNEQFF.

As concerns this clonotype: This sequence may be a read error, since a much larger clone differs from it by one base. Here the CDR3 reads CASSVAEGVRYNEQYF. The DNA of the CDR3 is TGTGCCAGCAGCGTAGCTGAGGGGGTTCGCTACAATGAGCAGTACTTC. V gene TRBV9 combines with J gene TRBJ2-5; tentative D call: TRBD1 (6 bases). Germline assignment: CDR1 SGDLS and CDR2 YYNGEE. This CDR3 spans 16 amino acids. V was pared by 0 bases and J by 11 bases, with 23 bases between.

This clonotype was picked up many times. The rearrangement links TRBV6-5 to TRBJ1-4; TRBD1 might be the D (5 bases). With 2 bases removed from V and 10 bases from J, the gap between germline ends came to 8 bases. This CDR3 is built from 12 residues. CDR1 is MNHEY, CDR2 SVGAGI, per germline. The CDR3 DNA sequence: TGTGCCAGCAGTTACGGGGGGAGAAAACTGTTTTTT. Translating gives CASSYGGRKLFF.

On this clonotype itself: This may stem from a read error, because a much larger clone lies one nucleotide away. The chain recombines TRBV3-1 with TRBJ1-4; the D gene is possibly TRBD1 (5 bases). The CDR3 sequence is 15 residues long. Germline CDR1 and CDR2: LGHDT and YNNKEL (reference sequence). The CDR3, as DNA: TGTGCCAGCAGCCAAGAGGGCAGGGTGGGGGAAAAACGGTTTTTT. It yields the protein CASSQEGRVGEKRFF.

The V call is TRBV7-2, the J call TRBJ1-4, with 8 bases aligning to TRBD1. The length of the CDR3 is 17 residues. Germline V lookup: CDR1 SGHTA, CDR2 FQGNSA. Unmatched junction bases numbered 8, after V lost 5 bases and J lost 0 bases. For the CDR3, the DNA is TGTGCCAGCAGCCCGCGACAGGGGATAGCAACTAATGAAAAACTGTTTTTT. It is translated as CASSPRQGIATNEKLFF.

This clonotype has just a few counts. The chain combines TRBV15 with TRBJ1-4; weak D call: TRBD1 (5 bases). V lost 7 bases and J lost 7, with 16 bases in between. Germline V CDR1 and CDR2: LNHNV, YYDKDF (reference sequence). The CDR3 is 14 amino acids. CDR3 sequence: CATTRTGFGEKLFF. The CDR3 bases are TGTGCCACCACCCGAACAGGTTTCGGTGAAAAACTGTTTTTT. Filled out from reference TRBV15 and TRBJ1-4, the complete variable domain reads DAMVIQNPRYQVTQFGKPVTLSCSQTLNHNVMYWYQQKSSQAPKLLFHYYDKDFNNEADTPDNFQSRRPNTSFCFLDIRSPGLGDTAMYLCATTRTGFGEKLFFGSGTQLSVL.

In the case of this clonotype: Mismatch with germline at one junction end may stem from a read error. This rearrangement joins TRBV18 to TRBJ2-1; the D gene is possibly TRBD2 (6 bases). The germline gives CDR1 KGHSH, CDR2 LQKENI. The CDR3 is 14 amino acids. The CDR3 region is CASRSGRSYNEQSF. CDR3 coding DNA: TGTGCCAGCCGTTCGGGGAGGTCCTACAATGAGCAGTCCTTC.

In its sample, this clonotype was seen many times. V gene TRBV29-1 combines with J gene TRBJ2-5, with a weak D call TRBD1 (6 bases). Germline V gene lookup returns CDR1 SQVTM and CDR2 ANQGSEA. Trimming removed 4 bases from V and 10 bases from J, with 13 bases in between. The CDR3 has 11 residues. The CDR3 loop reads CSVGRQGGQYF. The CDR3 coding sequence is TGCAGCGTTGGACGTCAAGGGGGCCAGTACTTC.

The chain has TRBV20-1 and TRBJ2-1, with TRBD1 matching over 7 bases. The J call is in doubt because the DNA end fits TRBJ2-7 better. The germline V gene has CDR1 DFQATT and CDR2 SNEGSKA (reference sequence). This CDR3 has 15 amino acids. The CDR3 protein is CSARTGASSYNEQYF. CDR3 nucleotides: TGCAGTGCGCGAACAGGGGCAAGCTCCTACAATGAGCAGTACTTC.

The genes are TRBV9 and TRBJ2-3, with TRBD2 identical over 8 bases. Losses at the gene ends were 2 bases for V and 3 bases for J; bases not matched to a gene: 8. This CDR3 comprises 16 residues. Germline V gives CDR1 SGDLS, CDR2 YYNGEE. The CDR3 region is CASSVAAGAGTDTQYF. CDR3 coding DNA: TGTGCCAGCAGCGTCGCAGCGGGGGCAGGAACAGATACGCAGTATTTT. Drawing the rest from reference TRBV9 and TRBJ2-3, the complete variable domain is DSGVTQTPKHLITATGQRVTLRCSPRSGDLSVYWYQQSLDQGLQFLIQYYNGEERAKGNILERFSAQQFPDLHSELNLSSLELGDSALYFCASSVAAGAGTDTQYFGPGTRLTVL.